A selection of T cell receptor beta chains follows, all from one sample in a study of blood T cell repertoires in COVID-19. Sequencing used immunoSEQ multiplex PCR; TCRdb keeps in-frame clones, though not all of them. The sample holds over 150,000 clones, approximately 90% seen once. The source material was PBMCs or T cells enriched from blood (not recorded which). Source of these receptors: a woman aged 30 to 39 who had recovered from COVID-19. The CDR3 runs from the conserved cysteine through the conserved F or W. Fields, in order: clone size, CDR3 length, J gene, V gene, D gene, CDR3 DNA, CDR3 protein. The D gene is left open where the match is weak. Size values are once, few and many counts, or a class for expanded clones, and some rows have none.

>NA|15|TRBJ1-4|TRBV2|TRBD1
TGTGCCAGCAGTGGACAGGGGAAGAGTAATGAAAAACTGTTTTTT
CASSGQGKSNEKLFF
>once|13|TRBJ1-5|TRBV28|TRBD1
TGTGCCATCGGGACAGGGGGCTATCAGCCCCAGCATTTT
CAIGTGGYQPQHF
>NA|13|TRBJ2-1|TRBV18|NA
TGTGCCAGCTCACGGGGGGGCCCCCCCAGGGGGTTCTTC
CASSRGGPPRGFF
>NA|15|TRBJ1-2|TRBV27|NA
TGTGCCAGCAGTTTATCGCGCGAGATGGACTATGGCTACACCTTC
CASSLSREMDYGYTF
>NA|14|TRBJ1-1|TRBV27|NA
TGTGCCAGCAGTTCCCGGTCCATGAACACTGAAGCTTTCTTT
CASSSRSMNTEAFF
>NA|17|TRBJ1-5|TRBV7-6|NA
TGTGCCAGCAGCTTAGACCCGGGTCCCCATAACCGTCAGCCCCAGCATTTT
CASSLDPGPHNRQPQHF
>NA|13|TRBJ1-2|TRBV29-1|TRBD1
TGCAGCGGTGGGGACAGCGTTAACTATGGCTACACCTTC
CSGGDSVNYGYTF
>few|14|TRBJ1-2|TRBV30|NA
TGTGCCTGGACCCGCCCTCCAACAGTATATGGCTACACCTTC
CAWTRPPTVYGYTF
>NA|15|TRBJ1-1|TRBV11-3|TRBD1
TGTGCCAGCAGTTGGGTGAGACAGGGGAAAACTGAAGCTTTCTTT
CASSWVRQGKTEAFF
>NA|16|TRBJ1-1|TRBV5-1|NA
TGCGCCAGTAAAGGGGGTCTAGGGCTCATGAACACTGAAGCTTTCTTT
CASKGGLGLMNTEAFF
>NA|14|TRBJ1-4|TRBV3-1/TRBV3-2|NA
TGTGCCAGGCCGGGGGGCCCCTTCCCTGAAAAACTGTTTTTT
CARPGGPFPEKLFF
>few|17|TRBJ2-6|TRBV4-1|TRBD1
TGCGCCAGCAGCCAAGATGGCAGGGGGACTGGGGCCAACGTCCTGACTTTC
CASSQDGRGTGANVLTF
>NA|17|TRBJ1-2|TRBV5-1|NA
TGCGCCAGCAGCCAATTACATTTACCAGTGGTCGACTATGGCTACACCTTC
CASSQLHLPVVDYGYTF
>NA|13|TRBJ1-2|TRBV12-3/TRBV12-4|TRBD1
TGTGCCAGCAGCAGCGGGACAGGGCGAGGCTACACCTTC
CASSSGTGRGYTF
>NA|15|TRBJ2-3|TRBV4-2|NA
TGTGCCAGCAGCCAAGGGCCCCACTACACAGATACGCAGTATTTT
CASSQGPHYTDTQYF
>NA|12|TRBJ2-7|TRBV12-3/TRBV12-4|NA
TGTGCCAGCAGCCGGAGCTCCTACGAGCAGTACTTC
CASSRSSYEQYF